Listed here are 18 T cell receptor beta chains from one sample, sequenced in a study of blood T cells in healthy people across ages. Through a sample-barcoded 5' primer and a J-beta primer mix, a second PCR was run for roughly 7 to 12 cycles. TCRdb analysed the 5' RACE reads with MiXCR anew, one entry per CDR3 protein. This sample has about 570,000 distinct CDR3 sequences, with 27% found just once. The sample taken for sequencing was blood. The receptor source for this set is a woman in her seventies in good health.

This clonotype was picked up many times. CDR3 in amino acids: CASSLSQGADTQYF. For the CDR3, the DNA is TGTGCCAGCAGCCTAAGTCAGGGCGCAGATACGCAGTATTTT. The chain is built from TRBV14 and TRBJ2-3; possibly TRBD1 for D (5 bases). Trimming cost V 4 bases and J 4 bases, with 12 bases left between them. The CDR3 consists of 14 residues. In germline, CDR1 is SGHDN, CDR2 FVKESK.

This rearrangement joins TRBV15 to TRBJ1-2; possibly TRBD1 for D (5 bases). Trimming removed 3 bases at V and 4 bases at J, with 15 bases between. This CDR3 is built from 15 residues. Germline V gene lookup returns CDR1 LNHNV and CDR2 YYDKDF (reference sequence). CDR3 nucleotides: TGTGCCACCAGCAGGGATCTACAGGTTCGCTATGGCTACACCTTC. It translates to CATSRDLQVRYGYTF.

Concerning this clonotype itself: A much larger clone is a single base away; this may be a read error. V is TRBV7-3 and J is TRBJ2-1, with TRBD2 as a possible D gene (6 bases). The CDR3 is 13 amino acids. Germline CDR1 reads SGHTA; CDR2 reads FQGTGA. Trimming removed 5 bases from V and 1 base from J, with 6 bases in between. The CDR3 coding sequence is TGTGCCAGCAGCGGGAGGTCCTACAATGAGCAGTTCTTC. Translated: CASSGRSYNEQFF.

This clonotype appeared a few times. V is TRBV11-1 and J is TRBJ2-5; D is uncertain. With 1 base removed from V and 5 bases from J, the gap between germline ends came to 11 bases. The CDR3 loop spans 14 amino acids. The germline V gene encodes CDR1 SGHAT and CDR2 FQDESV (reference sequence). The CDR3 region has the DNA TGTGCCAGCAGCTTAGGAGCTCGTTGGGAGACCCAGTACTTC. Protein product: CASSLGARWETQYF.

The chain carries TRBV12-3 or TRBV12-4 and TRBJ1-2; tentatively, D is TRBD1 (5 bases). This CDR3 comprises 13 residues. V lost 10 bases, J lost 4 bases, and 16 bases lay in between. CDR3 protein: CATRSQGGYGYTF. The CDR3 region has the DNA TGTGCCACCAGATCCCAGGGAGGCTATGGCTACACCTTC.

This clonotype turned up a few times. The rearrangement joins TRBV6-6 to TRBJ2-5; 13 bases match TRBD2. CDR1 is MNHNY, CDR2 SVGAGI, per germline (reference sequence). After removal of 2 bases from V and 4 bases from J, the junction contained 4 bases not matched to a gene. The CDR3 has 16 amino acids. CDR3 nucleotides: TGTGCCAGCAGTTACGGGACTAGCGGGGAGGGAGAGACCCAGTACTTC. As protein: CASSYGTSGEGETQYF.

V gene TRBV6-2 or TRBV6-3 combines with J gene TRBJ2-1, with D possibly being TRBD1 (5 bases). V was clipped by 5 bases and J by 0 bases, with 26 bases between them. The V gene's germline CDR1 is MNHEY and CDR2 SVGEGT. The CDR3 covers 20 residues. CDR3 coding DNA: TGTGCCAGCAGTGCGACCGGCGGCCAGGGCCTCCTGAGCTCCTACAATGAGCAGTTCTTC. Protein sequence: CASSATGGQGLLSSYNEQFF.

This chain connects TRBV7-9 to TRBJ2-2; D remains unclear. V was trimmed by 7 bases and J by 7 bases, leaving 7 bases between them. The CDR3 sequence is 11 residues long. CDR1 is SEHNR and CDR2 is FQNEAQ in the germline V gene (reference sequence). CDR3: CASISYGELFF. The CDR3, as DNA: TGTGCCAGCATCTCCTACGGGGAGCTGTTTTTT.

This chain uses TRBV5-1 with TRBJ1-6, with D uncertain. Trimming removed 0 bases from V and 9 bases from J, with 4 bases in between. The CDR3 loop spans 12 amino acids. The germline CDR1 and CDR2 sequences are SGHRS and YFSETQ. The CDR3 reads CASSLDTSPLHF. DNA of the CDR3: TGCGCCAGCAGCTTGGATACTTCACCCCTCCACTTT. Looking up the rest from reference TRBV5-1 and TRBJ1-6 gives the full variable domain: KAGVTQTPRYLIKTRGQQVTLSCSPISGHRSVSWYQQTPGQGLQFLFEYFSETQRNKGNFPGRFSGRQFSNSRSEMNVSTLELGDSALYLCASSLDTSPLHFGNGTRLTVT.

This clonotype appeared a few times. The gene calls are TRBV9 and TRBJ2-5; TRBD2 is a possible D gene (6 bases). The V gene's germline CDR1 is SGDLS and CDR2 YYNGEE. Trimming pared 4 bases from V and 5 bases from J, leaving 9 bases between. This CDR3 has 12 amino acids. For the CDR3, the DNA is TGTGCCAGCAGCCGGGACTCGGAGACCCAGTACTTC. Protein product: CASSRDSETQYF.

This clonotype occurred a few times. The chain combines TRBV5-1 with TRBJ1-1; the match to TRBD1 covers 11 bases. The germline V gene encodes CDR1 SGHRS and CDR2 YFSETQ. This CDR3 contains 15 residues. V dropped 0 bases and J dropped 5; count of bases not matched to a gene: 3. CDR3 in amino acids: CASSLAGQGETEAFF. DNA of the CDR3: TGCGCCAGCAGCTTGGCGGGACAGGGGGAGACTGAAGCTTTCTTT.

The chain recombines TRBV4-3 with TRBJ1-6, with no clear D. Trimming left V 4 bases short and J 13 bases short, with 14 bases between. The germline V gene encodes CDR1 LGHNA and CDR2 YSLEER. The length of the CDR3 is 13 residues. CDR3 bases: TGCGCCAGCAGCCGTCAGTCTTCAGAGCCCCTCCACTTT. It translates to CASSRQSSEPLHF.

This clonotype was picked up a small number of times. The chain couples TRBV7-8 to TRBJ2-5; 13 nucleotides agree with TRBD2. The germline gives CDR1 SGHVS, CDR2 FQNEAQ. The CDR3 runs to 15 residues. With V trimmed by 5 bases and J by 6 bases, 6 bases remained unmatched. This CDR3 reads CASSPGTSGAKTQYF. DNA for the CDR3: TGTGCCAGCAGCCCCGGGACTAGCGGGGCAAAGACCCAGTACTTC.

This clonotype was observed a handful of times. The chain combines TRBV4-2 with TRBJ2-1, with D hard to call. V lost 3 bases and J lost 8, with 14 bases in between. Germline CDR1 and CDR2: LGHNA and YNFKEQ. CDR3 length: 14 residues. The CDR3, as DNA: TGTGCCAGCAGCCACGAAGTATACAGCGATGAGCAGTTCTTC. Translated: CASSHEVYSDEQFF.

This rearrangement joins TRBV14 to TRBJ1-1; 7 bases align to TRBD1. The germline V gene encodes CDR1 SGHDN and CDR2 FVKESK. The CDR3 is 18 residues long. With 1 base clipped from V and 0 bases from J, the junction kept 11 bases outside the gene matches. CDR3 protein: CASSQAPGTASMNTEAFF. In DNA, the CDR3 is TGTGCCAGCAGCCAAGCTCCCGGGACAGCCTCTATGAACACTGAAGCTTTCTTT.

This clonotype turned up a few times. The chain's CDR3 is CAIGTGGLTEAFF. CDR3 in DNA: TGTGCCATCGGGACAGGGGGCCTTACTGAAGCTTTCTTT. The chain is built from TRBV10-3 and TRBJ1-1; 12 bases are shared with TRBD1. With V trimmed by 8 bases and J by 5 bases, 3 bases remained unmatched. The CDR3 spans 13 residues. The germline V gene encodes CDR1 ENHRY and CDR2 SYGVKD.

This clonotype was seen a handful of times. V is TRBV6-1 and J is TRBJ1-3, with D unresolved. Trimming removed 8 bases from V and 0 bases from J, with 11 bases in between. Germline assignment: CDR1 MNHNS and CDR2 SASEGT. This CDR3 has 14 residues. Written as DNA, the CDR3 is TGTGCCAGCCGCCGAAGAGGCTCTGGAAACACCATATATTTT. Its translation is CASRRRGSGNTIYF.

For the CDR3, the DNA is TGTGCCAGCAGCCTAAGGACACTCTCCCAAACTAATGAAAAACTGTTTTTT. This encodes CASSLRTLSQTNEKLFF. The chain has TRBV14 and TRBJ1-4; a weak D match, TRBD1 (5 bases). V dropped 4 bases and J dropped 1 base, with 16 bases sitting between them. The CDR3 sequence is 17 residues long. Germline lookup yields CDR1 SGHDN and CDR2 FVKESK.